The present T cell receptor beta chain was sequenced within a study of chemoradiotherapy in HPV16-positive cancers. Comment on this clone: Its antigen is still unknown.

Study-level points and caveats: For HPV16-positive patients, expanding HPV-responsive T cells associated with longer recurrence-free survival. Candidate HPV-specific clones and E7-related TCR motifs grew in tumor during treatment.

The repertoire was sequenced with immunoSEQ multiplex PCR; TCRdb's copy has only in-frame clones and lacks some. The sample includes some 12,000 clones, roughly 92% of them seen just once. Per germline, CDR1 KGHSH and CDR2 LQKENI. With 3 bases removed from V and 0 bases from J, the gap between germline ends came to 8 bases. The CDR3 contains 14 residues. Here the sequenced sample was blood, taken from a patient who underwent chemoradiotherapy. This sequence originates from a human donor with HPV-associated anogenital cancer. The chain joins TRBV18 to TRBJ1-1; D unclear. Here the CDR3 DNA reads TGTGCCAGCTCACCGACCTACATGAACACTGAAGCTTTCTTT. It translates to CASSPTYMNTEAFF.